One sample yielded the 24 T cell receptor beta chains listed below, sequenced in a study of T-cell memory formation after mild COVID-19. TCRdb re-analysed the 5' RACE reads in MiXCR, keeping a single row per CDR3 protein. The sample records 120,000 or so distinct CDR3 sequences, approximately 17% being singletons. The sequencing input was PBMCs or a T cell subset sorted from them (not recorded which). The receptors derive from a man aged 18-30 years who had mild COVID-19 (a few samples of this study predate the infection). Cell type and time point are not known.

V gene TRBV15 combines with J gene TRBJ1-2; no definite D call. Trimming removed 0 bases at V and 4 bases at J, with 15 bases between. There are 16 residues in the CDR3. Looked up from germline, CDR1 is LNHNV and CDR2 is YYDKDF (reference sequence). The CDR3 DNA reads as TGTGCCACCAGCAGAGACTCAACCGAGGCCGTCTATGGCTACACCTTC. Protein sequence: CATSRDSTEAVYGYTF.

This sequence joins TRBV20-1 and TRBJ2-1, with 9 bases matching TRBD1. Germline V gene data show CDR1 as DFQATT and CDR2 as SNEGSKA (reference sequence). Trimming cost V 0 bases and J 9 bases; bases outside gene matches: 6. CDR3 length equals 14 residues. Here the CDR3 DNA reads TGCAGTGCTAGAGAGGGGACAGGGTACGGTGAGCAGTTCTTC. Encoded protein: CSAREGTGYGEQFF.

This clonotype was observed a few times. V gene TRBV11-2 combines with J gene TRBJ2-3, with TRBD2 identical over 8 bases. V lost 5 bases, J lost 2 bases, and 6 bases stayed unmatched. Germline V gene lookup returns CDR1 SGHAT and CDR2 FQNNGV. The CDR3 spans 15 residues. The CDR3 region has the DNA TGTGCCAGCAGCCCCCGGGGGGGTATCACAGATACGCAGTATTTT. It is translated as CASSPRGGITDTQYF.

The genes are TRBV29-1 and TRBJ2-3; TRBD2 is a possible D gene (5 bases). Germline V lookup: CDR1 SQVTM, CDR2 ANQGSEA. V was clipped by 7 bases and J by 7 bases, with 15 bases between them. The CDR3 extends over 12 amino acids. CDR3 protein: CSAGPWENTQYF. The CDR3 coding sequence is TGCAGCGCAGGACCTTGGGAGAATACGCAGTATTTT.

The chain has TRBV5-1 and TRBJ2-5; 8 nucleotides match TRBD1. V dropped 5 bases and J dropped 3; count of bases not matched to a gene: 9. This CDR3 contains 15 residues. Germline V gene data show CDR1 as SGHRS and CDR2 as YFSETQ. CDR3 nucleotides: TGCGCCAGCAGGCTACGACAGGGGTCCGAAGAGACCCAGTACTTC. Translating it yields CASRLRQGSEETQYF.

There are a few counts of this clonotype. The J gene is TRBJ2-7, the V gene TRBV7-9; D may be TRBD1 or TRBD2 (5 bases each). V was shortened by 4 bases and J by 7 bases, with 14 bases between the two germline ends. CDR1 is SEHNR, CDR2 FQNEAQ, per germline (reference sequence). The CDR3 loop spans 13 amino acids. CDR3 protein: CASSSLGVGEQYF. The CDR3 DNA sequence: TGTGCCAGCAGCTCGTTGGGGGTAGGAGAGCAGTACTTC.

This clonotype was seen more than once but under ten times. This sequence joins TRBV6-2 or TRBV6-3 and TRBJ2-1; TRBD1 aligns across 7 bases. The V gene's germline CDR1 is MNHEY and CDR2 SVGEGT. V lost 7 bases and J lost 2; bases outside the gene matches: 11. The CDR3 is 16 amino acids. The CDR3 bases are TGTGCCAGCACCAACCGACAGGGCCCTACCTACAATGAGCAGTTCTTC. It codes for CASTNRQGPTYNEQFF.

V is TRBV20-1 and J is TRBJ2-5; the D gene is possibly TRBD2 (6 bases). Germline V lookup: CDR1 DFQATT, CDR2 SNEGSKA (reference sequence). Trimming cost V 1 base and J 5 bases, with 14 bases left between them. There are 14 residues in the CDR3. The DNA for the CDR3 is TGCAGTGCTAGAGTGGCGGGGAGACAGGAGACCCAGTACTTC. It encodes CSARVAGRQETQYF.

This rearrangement joins TRBV7-2 to TRBJ1-5, with D perhaps TRBD1 (6 bases). Trimming left V 3 bases short and J 7 bases short, with 19 bases between. This CDR3 has 16 amino acids. Germline V gene lookup returns CDR1 SGHTA and CDR2 FQGNSA. The CDR3 region is CASSFGTSLFYQPQHF. The CDR3 region has the DNA TGTGCCAGCAGCTTCGGGACAAGTCTTTTTTACCAGCCCCAGCATTTT.

The chain uses TRBV20-1 and TRBJ2-2; tentatively, D is TRBD2 (5 bases). The germline CDR1 and CDR2 sequences are DFQATT and SNEGSKA (reference sequence). Trimming left V 3 bases short and J 5 bases short, with 10 bases between. The CDR3 runs to 13 residues. CDR3 nucleotide sequence: TGCAGTGCTAGTATCGCGGGTACCGGGGAGCTGTTTTTT. It specifies CSASIAGTGELFF.

This clonotype has just a few counts. The CDR3 DNA follows: TGCGCCAGCAGCCAGCAGTTGGGGGGCCCGTGGGCCTACGAGCAGTACGTC. Its protein product is CASSQQLGGPWAYEQYV. The rearrangement links TRBV4-1 to TRBJ2-7; D may be TRBD1 or TRBD2 (6 bases each). The germline CDR1 and CDR2 sequences are MGHRA and YSYEKL. The length of the CDR3 is 17 residues. V gave up 3 bases and J gave up 2 bases, with 20 bases separating them.

This clonotype was seen at least ten times. The gene calls are TRBV5-4 and TRBJ2-3, with a possible D match to TRBD2 (6 bases). V lost 4 bases and J lost 5, with 17 bases in between. Per the germline V gene, CDR1 is SGHNT and CDR2 is YYREEE (reference sequence). This CDR3 spans 15 amino acids. The CDR3 is CASSHDNSGLDTQYF. Here the CDR3 DNA reads TGTGCCAGCAGCCACGACAATAGCGGTCTAGATACGCAGTATTTT.

The rearrangement links TRBV7-3 to TRBJ1-1; perhaps TRBD1 as D (5 bases). Germline-derived CDR1 and CDR2 are SGHTA and FQGTGA. V lost 5 bases and J lost 1, with 14 bases in between. This CDR3 contains 15 residues. CDR3 protein: CASSADSVGNTEAFF. CDR3 nucleotides: TGTGCCAGCAGCGCCGACAGTGTGGGGAACACTGAAGCTTTCTTT.

The sample holds a few counts of this clonotype. The chain has TRBV2 and TRBJ2-5; maybe TRBD1 (5 bases). The CDR3 totals 13 residues. CDR1 and CDR2 from the germline V gene are SNHLY and FYNNEI. The ends were cut back, 7 bases at V and 2 bases at J, with 11 bases in the middle. The CDR3 protein is CASIDSNQETQYF. The CDR3 DNA reads as TGTGCCAGCATAGACAGCAATCAAGAGACCCAGTACTTC.

This clonotype was counted a few times. The chain is built from TRBV5-1 and TRBJ1-4; D is perhaps TRBD1 (6 bases). The CDR3 runs 14 residues. Trimming removed 4 bases at V and 4 bases at J, with 11 bases between. Germline values: CDR1 SGHRS, CDR2 YFSETQ. CDR3 region: CASSRGLGNEKLFF. In nucleotides, the CDR3 is TGCGCCAGCAGCCGGGGGCTGGGTAATGAAAAACTGTTTTTT.

This clonotype came up a few times. CDR3 sequence reads: CASTNRGTDYNEQFF. Written as DNA, the CDR3 is TGTGCCAGCACAAACCGGGGGACAGACTACAATGAGCAGTTCTTC. The chain employs TRBV6-6 and TRBJ2-1; maybe TRBD1 (7 bases). The CDR3 consists of 15 residues. The V gene's germline CDR1 is MNHNY and CDR2 SVGAGI (reference sequence). Trimming stripped 7 bases from V and 3 bases from J, with 16 bases between.

The table lists this clonotype with a few counts. The CDR3 nucleotides are TGTGCCAGCAGTTACTCGATGGGACTTGGGGGTGAGCAGTTCTTC. Protein: CASSYSMGLGGEQFF. V usage is TRBV6-5 and J usage is TRBJ2-1; the D gene is possibly TRBD2 (6 bases). Germline CDR1 MNHEY, CDR2 SVGAGI. The CDR3 extends over 15 amino acids. Trimming cost V 0 bases and J 9 bases, with 15 bases left between them.

The chain joins TRBV5-1 to TRBJ2-6; weak D call: TRBD1 (6 bases). This CDR3 contains 20 residues. Germline V gene data show CDR1 as SGHRS and CDR2 as YFSETQ. The V gene lost 5 bases and the J gene lost 0 bases, with 24 bases spanning the gap. This CDR3 is CASSSFGLPGALSGANVLTF. In DNA, the CDR3 is TGCGCCAGCAGTTCCTTCGGGTTGCCAGGGGCTCTCTCTGGGGCCAACGTCCTGACTTTC.

This chain links TRBV28 with TRBJ1-5, with 7 bases matching TRBD1. The CDR3 runs to 12 residues. V trimming: 8 bases; J trimming: 9 bases; junction bases outside the gene matches: 7. The germline gives CDR1 MDHEN, CDR2 SYDVKM. The CDR3 sequence is CASSTGVRPQHF. The CDR3 DNA sequence: TGTGCCAGCTCTACAGGGGTTCGGCCCCAGCATTTT.

This clonotype has just a few counts. V and J are TRBV11-2 and TRBJ1-1; D uncertain. Trimming took 3 bases from V and 1 from J, leaving 9 bases between them. CDR3 length: 14 residues. Germline CDR1 is SGHAT and CDR2 is FQNNGV. CDR3 DNA: TGTGCCAGCAGCTTCCGGCCGGGGAACACTGAAGCTTTCTTT. Translation gives CASSFRPGNTEAFF.

V gene TRBV2 combines with J gene TRBJ2-1, with TRBD2 matching over 11 bases. The J segment lost 7 bases and the V segment lost 4 bases, leaving 3 bases of the junction unmatched. The CDR3 totals 14 residues. Germline-derived CDR1 and CDR2 are SNHLY and FYNNEI. CDR3 loop: CASSVAGGQNEQFF. The CDR3 bases are TGTGCCAGCAGTGTAGCGGGGGGGCAAAATGAGCAGTTCTTC. Full variable domain (outside the CDR3, taken from reference TRBV2 and TRBJ2-1): EPEVTQTPSHQVTQMGQEVILRCVPISNHLYFYWYRQILGQKVEFLVSFYNNEISEKSEIFDDQFSVERPDGSNFTLKIRSTKLEDSAMYFCASSVAGGQNEQFFGPGTRLTVL.

CDR3: CASSPLAGANTGELFF. The CDR3 DNA reads as TGTGCCAGCAGCCCGTTAGCGGGGGCGAACACCGGGGAGCTGTTTTTT. This chain links TRBV5-4 with TRBJ2-2; 9 nucleotides line up with TRBD2. J was trimmed by 0 bases and V by 4 bases; bases with no gene match: 4. Germline V gene sequence: CDR1 SGHNT, CDR2 YYREEE (reference sequence). The CDR3 is 16 residues long.

With regard to this clonotype: Since the CDR3 does not end with the conserved phenylalanine or tryptophan, this likely comes from a read error. V is TRBV3-1 and J is TRBJ2-1; TRBD2 matches at 9 bases. The CDR3 is made up of 14 amino acids. The germline gives CDR1 LGHDT, CDR2 YNNKEL (reference sequence). Written as DNA, the CDR3 is TGTGCCAGCTGCCAGCGGGGGGCCTGGACTGAGCAGTTCCTC. It translates to CASCQRGAWTEQFL.

This rearrangement joins TRBV11-2 to TRBJ2-5, with TRBD2 matching 7 bases. CDR3 size: 15 residues. Per the germline V gene, CDR1 is SGHAT and CDR2 is FQNNGV. Trimming at V came to 5 bases and at J to 3 bases, leaving 9 bases not matched to a gene. The CDR3 region is CASSPRASGEETQYF. In DNA, the CDR3 is TGTGCCAGCAGCCCACGAGCTAGCGGTGAAGAGACCCAGTACTTC.